The present TCR beta chain was sequenced within a study of T cells in Graves' hyperthyroidism and ophthalmopathy. Amplified TCR beta CDR3 regions derived from RNA transcripts. RT-PCR in the first round (using the HTBI primer set) targeted the TCR CDR3. TCRdb fed the multiplex PCR reads into MiXCR, producing one record per CDR3 protein. The sample holds 550,000 to 800,000 distinct CDR3 sequences, about a sixth seen once. Diagnosis of hyperthyroidism was new in patients aged 18 to 65, and its duration was under 2 months. Sequenced input: blood. The source is a man younger than 30 with Graves' hyperthyroidism.

The CDR3 region has the DNA TGTGCCATCAGTGAGTCTAAGGTCGCGAGAGCTAACTATGGCTACACCTTC. Its protein is CAISESKVARANYGYTF. The rearrangement links TRBV10-3 to TRBJ1-2, with D unclear. CDR1 is ENHRY, CDR2 SYGVKD, per germline. The CDR3 covers 17 residues. Between the trimmed V and J ends, which lost 0 bases and 0 bases, there was a span of 14 bases.